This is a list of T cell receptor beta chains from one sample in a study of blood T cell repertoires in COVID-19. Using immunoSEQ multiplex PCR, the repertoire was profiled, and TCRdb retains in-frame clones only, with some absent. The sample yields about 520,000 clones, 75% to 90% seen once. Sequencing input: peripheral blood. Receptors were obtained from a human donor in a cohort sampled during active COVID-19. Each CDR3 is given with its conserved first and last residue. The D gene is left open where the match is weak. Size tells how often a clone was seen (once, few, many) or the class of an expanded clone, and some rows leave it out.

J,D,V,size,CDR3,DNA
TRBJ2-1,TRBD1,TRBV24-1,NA,CATSDFRDSSYNEQFF,TGTGCCACCAGTGATTTCCGGGACAGCTCCTACAATGAGCAGTTCTTC
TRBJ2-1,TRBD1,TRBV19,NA,CASSMGTGLRNEQFF,TGTGCCAGTAGTATGGGGACAGGGCTGAGGAATGAGCAGTTCTTC
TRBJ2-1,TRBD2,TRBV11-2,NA,CASSSQREGWEQFF,TGTGCCAGCAGCTCCCAGCGGGAGGGCTGGGAGCAGTTCTTC
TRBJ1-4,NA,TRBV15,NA,CATSRETSEGKLFF,TGTGCCACCAGCAGAGAAACTAGCGAGGGAAAACTGTTTTTT
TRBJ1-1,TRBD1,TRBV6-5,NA,CASGRQGASEAFF,TGTGCCAGCGGAAGACAGGGGGCGTCTGAAGCTTTCTTT
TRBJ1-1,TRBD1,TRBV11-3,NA,CASSLVVVRGLINTEAFF,TGTGCCAGCAGCTTAGTCGTCGTCAGGGGGCTTATAAACACTGAAGCTTTCTTT
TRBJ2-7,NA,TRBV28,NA,CASSLTGYEQYF,TGTGCCAGCAGTTTAACGGGCTACGAGCAGTACTTC
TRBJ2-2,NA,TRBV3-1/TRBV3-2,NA,CASGRGQTGELFF,TGTGCTTCGGGCAGGGGTCAAACCGGGGAGCTGTTTTTT
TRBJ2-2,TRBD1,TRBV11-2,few,CASSSQGWPGELFF,TGTGCCAGCAGCTCACAGGGGTGGCCCGGGGAGCTGTTTTTT
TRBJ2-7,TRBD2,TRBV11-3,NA,CASSLGGRALYEQYF,TGTGCCAGCAGCTTAGGCGGGAGGGCCCTCTACGAGCAGTACTTC
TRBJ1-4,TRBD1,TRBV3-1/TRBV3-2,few,CASSLGTGTRWEKLFF,TGTGCCAGCAGCTTGGGGACAGGGACCAGGTGGGAAAAACTGTTTTTT
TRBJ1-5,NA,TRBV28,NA,CASSLGGQLNQPQHF,TGTGCCAGCAGTTTAGGAGGACAGCTCAATCAGCCCCAGCATTTT
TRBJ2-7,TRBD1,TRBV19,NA,CASSSTSDRGPLGEQYF,TGTGCCAGTAGTTCAACCTCGGACAGGGGACCTCTGGGGGAGCAGTACTTC
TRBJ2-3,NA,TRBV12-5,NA,CASGLVRMGGGKTDTQYF,TGTGCTAGTGGTTTGGTACGGATGGGAGGGGGAAAGACAGATACGCAGTATTTT
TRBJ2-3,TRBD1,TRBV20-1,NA,CSASRTGISTDTQYF,TGCAGTGCTAGTCGGACAGGGATTAGCACAGATACGCAGTATTTT
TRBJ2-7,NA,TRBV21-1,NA,CASTESYCEQYF,TGTGCCAGCACGGAGTCCTACTGCGAGCAGTACTTC
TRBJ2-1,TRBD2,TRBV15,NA,CATSRERLAGEQFF,TGTGCCACCAGCAGAGAGAGACTAGCGGGAGAGCAGTTCTTC
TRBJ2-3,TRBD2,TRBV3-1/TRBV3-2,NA,CASSQGTRRRDTQYF,TGTGCCAGCAGCCAAGGGACTAGAAGGAGGGATACGCAGTATTTT
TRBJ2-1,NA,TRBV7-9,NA,CASSLRDSNEQFF,TGTGCCAGCAGCTTGAGAGACAGTAATGAGCAGTTCTTC
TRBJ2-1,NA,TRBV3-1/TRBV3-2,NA,CASSQPSASSYNEQFF,TGTGCCAGCAGCCAACCGAGCGCTAGCTCCTACAATGAGCAGTTCTTC
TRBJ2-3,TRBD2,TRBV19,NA,CASSLLAGGLTDTQYF,TGTGCCAGTAGCCTCCTAGCGGGAGGCCTCACAGATACGCAGTATTTT
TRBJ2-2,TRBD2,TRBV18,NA,CASSPPSGGDTGELFF,TGTGCCAGCTCACCACCGTCGGGAGGGGACACCGGGGAGCTGTTTTTT
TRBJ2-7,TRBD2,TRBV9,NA,CASSPRGAGALGEQYF,TGTGCCAGCAGCCCCCGCGGAGCGGGAGCGCTCGGCGAGCAGTACTTC
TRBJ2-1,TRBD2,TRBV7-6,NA,CASSLAAPSGYNEQFF,TGTGCCAGCAGCTTAGCCGCTCCTAGCGGGTACAATGAGCAGTTCTTC
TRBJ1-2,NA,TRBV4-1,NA,CASSVGGINYGYTF,TGCGCCAGCAGCGTCGGGGGGATTAACTATGGCTACACCTTC
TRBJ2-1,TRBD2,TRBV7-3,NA,CASSLGSAGAYNEQFF,TGTGCCAGCAGCTTAGGGTCGGCGGGAGCCTACAATGAGCAGTTCTTC
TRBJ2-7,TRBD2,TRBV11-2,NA,CASSPSGRTYEQYF,TGTGCCAGCAGCCCTAGCGGGAGGACCTACGAGCAGTACTTC
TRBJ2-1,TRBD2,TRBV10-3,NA,CAISEDSGNPNEQFF,TGTGCCATCAGTGAGGATAGCGGGAACCCCAATGAGCAGTTCTTC